A selection of T cell receptor beta chains follows, all from one sample in a study of T cell repertoires in cytomegalovirus infection. Their antigens remain unidentified. From the reads, TCRdb called clonotypes with MiXCR, one entry per CDR3 protein. The sample comprises roughly 180,000 distinct CDR3 sequences, less than 25% of which are singletons, and more than 25% rests with the top ten. Here the sequenced sample was CD8+ T cells from cultured PBMCs, taken from culture after CMV antigen stimulation. These receptors were obtained from a human donor in good health (CMV status not recorded). Some clones in this sample may be carry-over from other donors' samples. Both conserved end residues are part of each CDR3.

j_call: TRBJ1-4
v_call: TRBV4-3
cdr3_aa: CASSNWEGTNEKLFF

j_call: TRBJ1-5
v_call: TRBV7-2
cdr3_aa: CASSLNRGVGHGNQPQHF

j_call: TRBJ2-1
v_call: TRBV4-1
cdr3_aa: CASSQASGTNEQFF

j_call: TRBJ1-1
v_call: TRBV6-2/TRBV6-3
cdr3_aa: CASSEAGTGVTEAFF

j_call: TRBJ1-5
v_call: TRBV7-8
cdr3_aa: CASGEGTGGNQPQHF

j_call: TRBJ2-7
v_call: TRBV4-1
cdr3_aa: CASSHPARQIVNEQYF

j_call: TRBJ1-2
v_call: TRBV25-1
cdr3_aa: CASSEYGANYGYTF

j_call: TRBJ2-3
v_call: TRBV27
cdr3_aa: CASSLTSGDHTDTQYF

j_call: TRBJ1-1
v_call: TRBV7-2
cdr3_aa: CASSRPNAGTGLEAFF

j_call: TRBJ1-2
v_call: TRBV7-2
cdr3_aa: CASIPMGVTNYGYTF

j_call: TRBJ1-5
v_call: TRBV6-6
cdr3_aa: CASSDYSNQPQHF

j_call: TRBJ2-1
v_call: TRBV11-2
cdr3_aa: CASTRSWVSSYNEQFF

j_call: TRBJ1-5
v_call: TRBV7-6
cdr3_aa: CASSLEQNQPQHF

j_call: TRBJ1-5
v_call: TRBV5-4
cdr3_aa: CASSLDGDPGTQHF

j_call: TRBJ1-6
v_call: TRBV6-1
cdr3_aa: CASSEGVSFLGNSPLHF

j_call: TRBJ2-1
v_call: TRBV7-8
cdr3_aa: CASSLDMYDEQFF

j_call: TRBJ2-2
v_call: TRBV2
cdr3_aa: CAIYRVGEANTGELFF

j_call: TRBJ1-6
v_call: TRBV7-9
cdr3_aa: CASSHRQGDRSYNSPLHF

j_call: TRBJ1-1
v_call: TRBV6-2/TRBV6-3
cdr3_aa: CASSYDLAAGGTEAFF

j_call: TRBJ1-1
v_call: TRBV7-2
cdr3_aa: CANSTSLTGGTEAFF

j_call: TRBJ1-2
v_call: TRBV2
cdr3_aa: CATWDRRNYGYTF

j_call: TRBJ2-3
v_call: TRBV2
cdr3_aa: CASSALGQGIIIDTQYF

j_call: TRBJ2-3
v_call: TRBV7-2
cdr3_aa: CASILNFGLAGPTDTQYF

j_call: TRBJ1-2
v_call: TRBV7-2
cdr3_aa: CASSLNQGNYGYTF

j_call: TRBJ2-3
v_call: TRBV7-2
cdr3_aa: CASSLARWPRGNTDTQYF

j_call: TRBJ1-6
v_call: TRBV7-6
cdr3_aa: CASSPRLQGANSPLHF

j_call: TRBJ1-2
v_call: TRBV6-6
cdr3_aa: CASKPRTGNYGYTF

j_call: TRBJ2-6
v_call: TRBV3-1
cdr3_aa: CASSEPPGDGANVLTF

j_call: TRBJ1-5
v_call: TRBV7-2
cdr3_aa: CAISSHWTGRHDQPQHF

j_call: TRBJ2-7
v_call: TRBV7-8
cdr3_aa: CASSLHREAYEQYF

j_call: TRBJ1-2
v_call: TRBV11-2
cdr3_aa: CASSRGGTPYGYTF

j_call: TRBJ2-3
v_call: TRBV12-3/TRBV12-4
cdr3_aa: CASSLTSGGYSRSTDTQYF

j_call: TRBJ1-4
v_call: TRBV7-2
cdr3_aa: CASSLDGAPGEKLFF

j_call: TRBJ2-5
v_call: TRBV7-2
cdr3_aa: CASSSTSGGGETQYF

j_call: TRBJ2-7
v_call: TRBV7-2
cdr3_aa: CASSLPQGANPSYEQYF

j_call: TRBJ1-4
v_call: TRBV4-1
cdr3_aa: CASSQDSDREKLFF

j_call: TRBJ1-4
v_call: TRBV4-3
cdr3_aa: CASSQDGAGTADEKLFF

j_call: TRBJ1-5
v_call: TRBV7-9
cdr3_aa: CASSPGQRNQPQHF

j_call: TRBJ2-1
v_call: TRBV7-9
cdr3_aa: CASSATGLPYNEQFF

j_call: TRBJ2-5
v_call: TRBV18
cdr3_aa: CASSSGAVPIWETQYF

j_call: TRBJ1-1
v_call: TRBV12-3/TRBV12-4
cdr3_aa: CASRPGAFF

j_call: TRBJ2-5
v_call: TRBV9
cdr3_aa: CASSGKPGTRETQYF

j_call: TRBJ2-1
v_call: TRBV27
cdr3_aa: CASSYLGGSSYNEQFF

j_call: TRBJ1-6
v_call: TRBV11-2
cdr3_aa: CASSPTYKLYNSPLHF

j_call: TRBJ2-1
v_call: TRBV27
cdr3_aa: CASSSNDEQFF

j_call: TRBJ1-5
v_call: TRBV12-3/TRBV12-4
cdr3_aa: CASSLGGMNQPQHF

j_call: TRBJ2-3
v_call: TRBV7-2
cdr3_aa: CASSSESGPRADTQYF

j_call: TRBJ1-2
v_call: TRBV12-3/TRBV12-4
cdr3_aa: CASSLEGSLSYGYTF